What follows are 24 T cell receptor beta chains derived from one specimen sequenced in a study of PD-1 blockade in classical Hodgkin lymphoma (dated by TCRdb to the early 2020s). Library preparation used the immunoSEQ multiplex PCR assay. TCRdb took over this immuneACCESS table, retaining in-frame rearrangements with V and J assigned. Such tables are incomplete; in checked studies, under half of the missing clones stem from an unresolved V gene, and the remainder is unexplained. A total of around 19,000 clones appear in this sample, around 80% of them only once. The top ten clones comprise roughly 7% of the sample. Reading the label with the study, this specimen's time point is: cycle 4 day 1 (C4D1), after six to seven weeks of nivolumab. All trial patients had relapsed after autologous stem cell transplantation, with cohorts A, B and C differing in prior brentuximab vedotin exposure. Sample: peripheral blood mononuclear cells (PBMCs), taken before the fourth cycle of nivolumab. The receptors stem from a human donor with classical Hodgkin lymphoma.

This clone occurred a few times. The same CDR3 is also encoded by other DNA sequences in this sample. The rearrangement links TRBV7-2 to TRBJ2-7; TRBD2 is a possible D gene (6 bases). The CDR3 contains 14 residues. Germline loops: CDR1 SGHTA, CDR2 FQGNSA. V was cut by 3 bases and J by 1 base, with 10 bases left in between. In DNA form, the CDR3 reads TGTGCCAGCAGCTTCGGGGGAGGATCCTACGAGCAGTACTTC. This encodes CASSFGGGSYEQYF.

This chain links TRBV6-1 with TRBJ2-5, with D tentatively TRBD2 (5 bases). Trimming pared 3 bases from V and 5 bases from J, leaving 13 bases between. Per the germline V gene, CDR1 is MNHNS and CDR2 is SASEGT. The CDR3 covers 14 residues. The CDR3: CASSDDYPLETQYF. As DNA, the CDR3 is TGTGCCAGCAGTGATGACTACCCCCTTGAGACCCAGTACTTC.

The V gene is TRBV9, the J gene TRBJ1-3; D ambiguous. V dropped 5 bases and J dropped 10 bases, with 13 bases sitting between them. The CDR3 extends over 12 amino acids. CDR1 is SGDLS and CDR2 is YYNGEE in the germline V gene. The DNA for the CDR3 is TGTGCCAGCAGATCACCCTCCGAAACCATATATTTT. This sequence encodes CASRSPSETIYF.

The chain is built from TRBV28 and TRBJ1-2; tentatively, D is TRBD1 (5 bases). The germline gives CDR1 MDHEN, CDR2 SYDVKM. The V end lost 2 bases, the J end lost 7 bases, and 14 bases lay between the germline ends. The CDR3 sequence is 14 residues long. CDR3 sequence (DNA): TGTGCCAGCAGTTTAAGCAGGGTGGGAGGTGGCTACACCTTC. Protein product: CASSLSRVGGGYTF.

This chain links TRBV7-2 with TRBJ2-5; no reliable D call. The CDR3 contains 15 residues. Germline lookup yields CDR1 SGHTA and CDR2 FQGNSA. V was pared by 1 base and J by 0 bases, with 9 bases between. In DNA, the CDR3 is TGTGCCAGCAGCTTAGGAGCGCTATACCAAGAGACCCAGTACTTC. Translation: CASSLGALYQETQYF.

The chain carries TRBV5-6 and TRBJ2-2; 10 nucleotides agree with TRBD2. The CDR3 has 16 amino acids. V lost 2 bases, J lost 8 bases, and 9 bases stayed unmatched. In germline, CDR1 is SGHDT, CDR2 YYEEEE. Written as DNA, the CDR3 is TGTGCCAGCAGCTTAGCGGGGGGGCCTCTCCAAGGGGAGCTGTTTTTT. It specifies CASSLAGGPLQGELFF.

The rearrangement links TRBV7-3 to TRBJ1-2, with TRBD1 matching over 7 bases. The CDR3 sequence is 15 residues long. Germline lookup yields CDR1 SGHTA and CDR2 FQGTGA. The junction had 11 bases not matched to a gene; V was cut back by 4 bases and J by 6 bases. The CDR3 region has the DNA TGTGCCAGCAGCTCCCGAGTCGGACAGGTGGATGGCTACACCTTC. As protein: CASSSRVGQVDGYTF.

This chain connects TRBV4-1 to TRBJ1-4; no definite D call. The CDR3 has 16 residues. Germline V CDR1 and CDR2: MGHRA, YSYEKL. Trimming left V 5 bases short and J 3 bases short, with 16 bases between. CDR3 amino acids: CASSLHSGYSNEKLFF. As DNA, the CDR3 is TGCGCCAGCAGCTTACACAGCGGGTATTCTAATGAAAAACTGTTTTTT.

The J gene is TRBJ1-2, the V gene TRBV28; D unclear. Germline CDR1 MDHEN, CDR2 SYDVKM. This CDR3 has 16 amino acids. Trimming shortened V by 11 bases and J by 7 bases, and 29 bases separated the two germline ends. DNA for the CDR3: TGTGCCTCCAATAGTGGATTCCTAGCTGGGTTCGGTGGCTACACCTTC. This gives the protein CASNSGFLAGFGGYTF.

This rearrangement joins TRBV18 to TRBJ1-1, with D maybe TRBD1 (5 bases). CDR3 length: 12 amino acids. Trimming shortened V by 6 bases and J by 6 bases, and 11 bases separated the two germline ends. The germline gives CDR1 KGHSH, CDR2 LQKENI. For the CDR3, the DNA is TGTGCCAGCTCGTCCGCGGGGGCTGAAGCTTTCTTT. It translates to CASSSAGAEAFF.

DNA of the CDR3: TGTGCCAGTAGGGCCAGATTGAACACCGGGGAGCTGTTTTTT. It specifies CASRARLNTGELFF. The chain has TRBV19 and TRBJ2-2, with D unresolved. Germline values: CDR1 LNHDA, CDR2 SQIVND (reference sequence). The CDR3 runs to 14 residues. Trimming left V 6 bases short and J 1 base short, with 9 bases between.

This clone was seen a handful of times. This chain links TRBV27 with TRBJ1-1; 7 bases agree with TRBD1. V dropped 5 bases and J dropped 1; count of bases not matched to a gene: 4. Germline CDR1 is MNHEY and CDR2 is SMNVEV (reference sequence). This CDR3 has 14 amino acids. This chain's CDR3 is CASSRQGGNTEAFF. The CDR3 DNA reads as TGTGCCAGCAGTCGCCAGGGGGGGAACACTGAAGCTTTCTTT.

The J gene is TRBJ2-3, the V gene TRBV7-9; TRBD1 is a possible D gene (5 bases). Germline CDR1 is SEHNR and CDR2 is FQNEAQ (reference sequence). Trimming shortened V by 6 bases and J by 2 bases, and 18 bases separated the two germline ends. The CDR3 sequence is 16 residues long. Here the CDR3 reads CASRQLGQGPTDTQYF. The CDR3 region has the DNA TGTGCCAGCAGGCAGCTAGGGCAGGGCCCCACAGATACGCAGTATTTT.

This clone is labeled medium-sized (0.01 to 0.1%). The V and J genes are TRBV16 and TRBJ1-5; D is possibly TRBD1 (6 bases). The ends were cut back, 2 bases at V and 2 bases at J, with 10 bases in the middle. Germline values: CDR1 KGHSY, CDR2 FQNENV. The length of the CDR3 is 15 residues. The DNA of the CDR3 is TGTGCCAGCAGCCAACCGGACAGTGGCAATCAGCCCCAGCATTTT. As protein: CASSQPDSGNQPQHF.

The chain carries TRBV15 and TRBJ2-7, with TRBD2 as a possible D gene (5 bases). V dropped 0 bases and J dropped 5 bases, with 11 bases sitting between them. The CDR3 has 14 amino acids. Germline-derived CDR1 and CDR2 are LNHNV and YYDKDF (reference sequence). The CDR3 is CATSRDRIGDEQYF. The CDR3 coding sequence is TGTGCCACCAGCAGAGATCGGATCGGGGACGAGCAGTACTTC.

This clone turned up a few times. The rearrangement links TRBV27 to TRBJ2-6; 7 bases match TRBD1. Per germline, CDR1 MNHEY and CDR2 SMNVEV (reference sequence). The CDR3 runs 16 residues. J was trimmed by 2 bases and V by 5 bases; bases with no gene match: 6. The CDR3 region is CASSLYQGAGANVLTF. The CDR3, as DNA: TGTGCCAGCAGTCTCTACCAGGGGGCTGGGGCCAACGTCCTGACTTTC. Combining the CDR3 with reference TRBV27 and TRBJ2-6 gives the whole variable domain EAQVTQNPRYLITVTGKKLTVTCSQNMNHEYMSWYRQDPGLGLRQIYYSMNVEVTDKGDVPEGYKVSRKEKRNFPLILESPSPNQTSLYFCASSLYQGAGANVLTFGAGSRLTVL.

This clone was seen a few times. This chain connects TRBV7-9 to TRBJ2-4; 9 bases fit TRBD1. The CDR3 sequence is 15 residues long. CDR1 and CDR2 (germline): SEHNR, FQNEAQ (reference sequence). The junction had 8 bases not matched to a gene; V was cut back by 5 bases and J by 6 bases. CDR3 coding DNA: TGTGCCAGCAGCCCCAGGGACAGGGAGGTAAACATTCAGTACTTC. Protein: CASSPRDREVNIQYF.

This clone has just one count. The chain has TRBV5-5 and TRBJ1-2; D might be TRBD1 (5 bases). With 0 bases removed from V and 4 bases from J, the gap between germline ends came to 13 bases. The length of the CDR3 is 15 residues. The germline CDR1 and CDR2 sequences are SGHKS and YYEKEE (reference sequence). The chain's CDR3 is CASSLDPGVAYGYTF. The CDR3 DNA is TGTGCCAGCAGCTTGGACCCGGGGGTTGCCTATGGCTACACCTTC.

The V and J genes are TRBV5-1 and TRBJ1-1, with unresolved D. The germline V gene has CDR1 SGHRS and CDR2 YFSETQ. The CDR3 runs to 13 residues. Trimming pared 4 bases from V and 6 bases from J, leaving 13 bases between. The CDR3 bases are TGCGCCAGCAGCCAACTACTTACGGCTGAAGCTTTCTTT. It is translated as CASSQLLTAEAFF.

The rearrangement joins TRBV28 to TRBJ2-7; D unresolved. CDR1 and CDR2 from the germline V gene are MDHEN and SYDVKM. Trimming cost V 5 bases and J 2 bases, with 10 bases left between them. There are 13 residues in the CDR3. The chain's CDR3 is CASSPPKPYEQYF. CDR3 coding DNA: TGTGCCAGCAGTCCCCCCAAACCCTACGAGCAGTACTTC.

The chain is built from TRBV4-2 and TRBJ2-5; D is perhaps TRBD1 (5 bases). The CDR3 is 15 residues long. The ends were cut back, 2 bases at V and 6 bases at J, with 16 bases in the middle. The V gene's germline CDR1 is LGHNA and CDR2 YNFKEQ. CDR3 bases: TGTGCCAGCAGCCAACGGTTACACAGGACCCAGACCCAGTACTTC. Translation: CASSQRLHRTQTQYF.

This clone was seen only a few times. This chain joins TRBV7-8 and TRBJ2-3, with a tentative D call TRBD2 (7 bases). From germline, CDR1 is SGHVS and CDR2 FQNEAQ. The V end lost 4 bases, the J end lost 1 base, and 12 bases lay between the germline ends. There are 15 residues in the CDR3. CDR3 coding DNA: TGTGCCAGCAGCTACGGGGGGCCGGGCACAGATACGCAGTATTTT. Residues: CASSYGGPGTDTQYF.

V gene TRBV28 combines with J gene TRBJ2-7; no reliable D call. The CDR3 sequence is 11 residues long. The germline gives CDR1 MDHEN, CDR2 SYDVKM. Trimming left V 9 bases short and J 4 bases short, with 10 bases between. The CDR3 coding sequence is TGTGCCAGTCTAAGGGCATACGAGCAGTACTTC. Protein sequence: CASLRAYEQYF.

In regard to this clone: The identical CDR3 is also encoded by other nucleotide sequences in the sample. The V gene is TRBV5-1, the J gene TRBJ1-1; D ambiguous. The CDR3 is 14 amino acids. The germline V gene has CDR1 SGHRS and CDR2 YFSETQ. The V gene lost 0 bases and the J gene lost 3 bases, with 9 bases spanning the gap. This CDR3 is CASSLAGGYTEAFF. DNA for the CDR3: TGCGCCAGCAGCTTGGCAGGCGGATACACTGAAGCTTTCTTT.